This passage covers 14 T cell receptor beta chains from one sample sequenced in a study of regulatory T cells in long-lasting Graves disease. CDR3 regions were amplified by Arm-PCR using iRepertoire HTBI primers to build TCR beta libraries. TCRdb itself ran the multiplex PCR reads through MiXCR, one entry per CDR3 protein. Of hundreds of thousands of distinct CDR3 sequences in the sample, 15% to 20% were seen once. Time point noted: newly diagnosed GD, antithyroid drugs for less than 3 months. The TCR library was made from RNA extracted from PBMCs. The sample was also reused in another study, on T cells in Graves' hyperthyroidism and ophthalmopathy.

Specimen: peripheral blood mononuclear cells (PBMCs), collected at new diagnosis, from a patient treated with antithyroid drugs. The source is a woman in her twenties or thirties with Graves disease.

The table lists this clonotype with many counts. The chain carries TRBV24-1 and TRBJ2-7; D may be TRBD2 (5 bases). The CDR3 loop spans 15 amino acids. The V and J ends lost 3 bases and 3 bases respectively, with 14 bases between them. Per the germline V gene, CDR1 is KGHDR and CDR2 is SFDVKD. CDR3 residues: CATSDGGSRIYEQYF. Written as DNA, the CDR3 is TGTGCCACCAGTGATGGTGGGAGCCGGATCTACGAGCAGTACTTC.

This clonotype has at least ten counts. The V and J genes are TRBV7-9 and TRBJ2-7; D may be TRBD1 (6 bases). Germline V gene data show CDR1 as SEHNR and CDR2 as FQNEAQ (reference sequence). V lost 1 base, J lost 3 bases, and 10 bases lay in between. The CDR3 is 14 amino acids. DNA for the CDR3: TGTGCCAGCAGCTTAGGCAGGGGTGACTACGAGCAGTACTTC. Encoded protein: CASSLGRGDYEQYF.

The table lists this clonotype with many counts. The chain is built from TRBV12-3 or TRBV12-4 and TRBJ2-3; the D gene could be TRBD1 or TRBD2 (5 bases each). Trimming shortened V by 7 bases and J by 6 bases, and 14 bases separated the two germline ends. This CDR3 contains 13 residues. For the CDR3, the DNA is TGTGCCAGCAAGCAGGCGTGGGGGGATACGCAGTATTTT. This translates into CASKQAWGDTQYF.

This clonotype has just a few counts. The chain combines TRBV28 with TRBJ2-6; D ambiguous. The V end lost 7 bases, the J end lost 2 bases, and 6 bases lay between the germline ends. Germline loops: CDR1 MDHEN, CDR2 SYDVKM. The CDR3 has 13 residues. The CDR3 loop reads CASNVPGANVLTF. The CDR3 DNA reads TGTGCCAGCAACGTCCCTGGGGCCAACGTCCTGACTTTC.

In its sample, this clonotype was seen many times. The chain joins TRBV7-9 to TRBJ1-2; D is unresolved. The germline V gene has CDR1 SEHNR and CDR2 FQNEAQ (reference sequence). The CDR3 spans 12 residues. V lost 5 bases and J lost 13, with 17 bases in between. The DNA for the CDR3 is TGTGCCAGCAGCCCAACTAGGAGGGCTCCCACCTTC. Translated: CASSPTRRAPTF. Full variable domain (rest looked up from reference TRBV7-9 and TRBJ1-2): DTGVSQNPRHKITKRGQNVTFRCDPISEHNRLYWYRQTLGQGPEFLTYFQNEAQLEKSRLLSDRFSAERPKGSFSTLEIQRTEQGDSAMYLCASSPTRRAPTFGSGTRLTVV.

The chain recombines TRBV10-3 with TRBJ2-5; 7 nucleotides align to TRBD1. V shed 6 bases, J shed 3 bases, and the junction held 4 bases outside the gene matches. Germline V CDR1 and CDR2: ENHRY, SYGVKD. The CDR3 sequence is 13 residues long. The CDR3 DNA follows: TGTGCCATCAGAGGGGACAGCAAAGAGACCCAGTACTTC. It codes for CAIRGDSKETQYF.

This clonotype was detected a few times. This sequence joins TRBV20-1 and TRBJ2-7; 7 nucleotides align to TRBD1. The CDR3 is 14 amino acids. V dropped 4 bases and J dropped 1; count of bases not matched to a gene: 7. Germline V gene data show CDR1 as DFQATT and CDR2 as SNEGSKA (reference sequence). The CDR3 loop is CSATPLRGSYEQYF. The CDR3 DNA reads TGCAGTGCTACACCCCTCAGGGGGTCCTACGAGCAGTACTTC.

This clonotype was recorded a few times. DNA for the CDR3: TGTGCCAGCTCGGCTGGACAGAATAGCAATCAGCCCCAGCATTTT. Its protein product is CASSAGQNSNQPQHF. The chain carries TRBV18 and TRBJ1-5, with D possibly being TRBD1 (6 bases). V lost 6 bases, J lost 0 bases, and 12 bases lay in between. The CDR3 runs to 15 residues. Germline V gene sequence: CDR1 KGHSH, CDR2 LQKENI.

This clonotype was detected a few times. CDR3 coding DNA: TGTGCCAGCAGTTTATTTGGGCTTGGCACTGAAGCTTTCTTT. Its translation is CASSLFGLGTEAFF. This chain connects TRBV27 to TRBJ1-1; D is unresolved. This CDR3 has 14 residues. Germline lookup yields CDR1 MNHEY and CDR2 SMNVEV (reference sequence). The germline V and J ends were trimmed by 1 base and 4 bases, with 10 bases remaining between them.

This clonotype has only a few counts. V is TRBV15 and J is TRBJ2-1; 10 bases line up with TRBD2. The V gene's germline CDR1 is LNHNV and CDR2 YYDKDF (reference sequence). This CDR3 is 17 amino acids long. The V segment lost 3 bases and the J segment 8 bases; nucleotides outside the gene matches: 13. As DNA, the CDR3 is TGTGCCACCAGCAGGCCGTTACCGGGACTAGCGTCAGATGAGCAGTTCTTC. Translation: CATSRPLPGLASDEQFF.

This clonotype was seen more than once but under ten times. The gene calls are TRBV19 and TRBJ2-4; a weak D match, TRBD1 (5 bases). V was trimmed by 2 bases and J by 5 bases, leaving 10 bases between them. The germline CDR1 and CDR2 sequences are LNHDA and SQIVND (reference sequence). CDR3 length: 14 amino acids. The CDR3: CASSISGFENIQYF. CDR3 in DNA: TGTGCCAGTAGTATATCAGGGTTCGAAAACATTCAGTACTTC.

The J gene is TRBJ1-1, the V gene TRBV4-1; D remains unclear. Germline CDR1 reads MGHRA; CDR2 reads YSYEKL. The CDR3 is made up of 15 amino acids. V lost 0 bases and J lost 1, with 9 bases in between. The CDR3 region is CASSQDGRANTEAFF. Here the CDR3 DNA reads TGCGCCAGCAGCCAAGATGGGCGAGCGAACACTGAAGCTTTCTTT.

On this clonotype itself: The limits of the CDR3 on the DNA are not certain, so only TCRdb's listed CDR3 is given. The rearrangement joins TRBV5-1 to TRBJ2-2; the table names TRBD1, a call not compared with the DNA. The CDR3 spans 22 residues, counting both ends. Germline assignment: CDR1 SGHRS and CDR2 YFSETQ. This CDR3 reads CASSVVRGLGNVLTFGAGELFF.

A note on this clonotype: One base away lies a much larger clone, so this may be a sequencing read error. This chain uses TRBV5-1 with TRBJ1-5, with D possibly matching TRBD1 (5 bases). CDR3 length: 14 amino acids. Trimming removed 0 bases from V and 6 bases from J, with 10 bases in between. The V gene's germline CDR1 is SGHRS and CDR2 YFSETQ. DNA of the CDR3: TGCGCCAGCAGCTTGGTTTCCGGGACTCAGCCCCAGCATTTT. Encoded protein: CASSLVSGTQPQHF.